The T cell receptor (beta chain) described here comes from a study of PD-L1 blockade in urothelial cancer. Study in general: Atezolizumab was started by patients in the mid-2010s at 1,200 mg intravenously every 3 weeks. Male patients with bladder-origin urothelial cancer numbered about 90% of the roughly 29. Peripheral blood specimens exhibited a median yield of around 140,000 T cells.

Time point given: pretreatment peripheral blood. Spiking of synthetic TCR analog templates was performed in each PCR. The assay was immunoSEQ multiplex PCR, and TCRdb's table has in-frame clones only and misses some. The data hold about 56,000 clones, with roughly 87% observed a single time. The germline V gene has CDR1 SNHLY and CDR2 FYNNEI. The length of the CDR3 is 15 residues. The junction had 6 bases not matched to a gene; V was cut back by 6 bases and J by 4 bases. This clonotype was sampled from a man in his 70s with urothelial cancer. Sequenced material: PBMCs, taken around atezolizumab (anti-PD-L1) treatment. This chain connects TRBV2 to TRBJ2-2, with TRBD1 matching 9 bases. DNA of the CDR3: TGTGCCAGCAGCTCGGGACAGGGACCCACCGGGGAGCTGTTTTTT. Translation: CASSSGQGPTGELFF.